Detailed here is one T cell receptor beta chain. This clone occurred once. Its target antigen remains unknown. No much larger clone is present one base from it, and per-base qualities are unavailable. This sample stems from a study of cytomegalovirus exposure and HLA in healthy donors (dated by TCRdb to the late 2010s). About the study as a whole: According to an earlier analysis of a few hundred of the donors, 150 million to 200 million T cells yielded roughly 110 million unique TCR beta sequences and about 280 Gb of sequence data. Donor age, sex, ethnicity and CMV serostatus were compiled together with the repertoire data. Every repertoire in the discovery cohort had been generated on one and the same sequencing platform. Of the roughly 410 genotyped donors, 65% to 90% were placed in the genetic ancestry cluster associated with self-reported Caucasian donors. To predict cytomegalovirus infection status, the study combined high-throughput TCR immunosequencing, statistical association of individual TCRs with disease status, and machine learning. The aim of the study was to test whether cataloging public T cell receptors could identify signatures of past pathogen exposure. Both class I and class II loci were covered by HLA typing, at four-digit resolution. Among some 400 genotyped donors of the cohort, an average of approximately 200,000 unique TCR beta nucleotide sequences was sequenced per donor, of which roughly 18% were non-productive. Because of strong linkage in the cohort, 5 or 6 DR-DQ haplotypes were treated as single units for association and clustering. The study profiled the T cell repertoires of hundreds of subjects by immunosequencing and related them to cytomegalovirus serostatus. Typing coverage differed by locus: A, B, C, DRB1 and DQB1 were typed in roughly 620-630 donors, DQA1 in about 500, DPA1 in around 610, and DPB1 in 450 to 490. To decide whether each TCR beta V gene segment behaved as functional or pseudogenic, an earlier analysis of some 540 of the donors relied on high-throughput TCR beta sequencing. A later analysis re-examined previously published TCR beta repertoires from more than 600 donors and added high-resolution HLA genotyping to investigate patterns of TCR occurrence. In a later genetic analysis, genome-wide SNP genotypes for 398 of the 666 donors were used, and that subset was treated as a discovery cohort. Besides the first cohort of approximately 670 subjects, a separate validation cohort made up of over 100 different subjects was used. Rather than drawing on any new phenotypic data, the later analysis identified candidate immune exposures from TCR beta sequences and the way those sequences occurred across donors. An early release covering more than 500 HLA-typed donors comprised about 300 gigabases of sequencing data and tens of millions of unique TCR sequences.

The cohort comprised some 700 healthy bone marrow donors. At the time of sampling, all cohort members were nominally healthy, though unrecorded immune exposures were likely present. The donor was CMV seronegative and was included in the group of a few hundred seronegative cohort members. Every donor gave a peripheral blood sample, and the peripheral blood mononuclear cells from that sample were used for TCR beta sequencing. The Qiagen DNeasy Blood Extraction Kit was used to extract genomic DNA from the blood cell samples. The CDR3 has 17 amino acids, counting the end cysteine and phenylalanine. Kept here is only the CDR3 DNA, which spans 51 bases and is read in frame from base 1. CDR1 and CDR2 are read off the germline V gene (reference sequence) as SGHNT and YYREEE. Germline trimming: 0 bases from V, 5 bases from J; junction bases outside gene matches: 6. What the work shows at the level of the full study, not this receptor alone: Most TCR sequences were seen in very few donors, while some public TCRs were found in many individuals. Roughly 17 rarely observed V segments, including chromosome 9 orphons, were excluded from the earlier analysis of several hundred of the donors because counts were too low. A cluster of highly shared sequence variants was judged likely to be a technical artifact of the sequencing pipeline. The study gave a list of 150 to 200 TCR beta chains associated with cytomegalovirus. It was suggested by the authors that the approach could potentially be generalized to other disease states and immunological phenotypes. Linkage disequilibrium might explain the correlated functional status among segregating V segments, but an unknown experimental factor could not be excluded. Compared with the roughly 600-donor mean, donors in an Asian-associated ancestry cluster had fewer N-insertions in productive TCRs, according to a later genetic analysis. Immune exposure information for the cohort was limited to CMV serostatus. V-gene and J-gene trimming of TCR beta chains was associated with a missense DCLRE1C variant in a later genetic analysis, and the association was replicated in an independent cohort. Because HLA typing was missing for some donors at each locus, association tests included only the typed subset. Assigning TCR associations to individual alleles was difficult when HLA alleles, especially DR and DQ, strongly co-occurred. According to a later analysis, most CMV-associated TCR beta chains appeared to be HLA-restricted, and the HLA associations seemed to be driven largely by CMV exposure. Sequencing depth was assumed to be roughly uniform across donors in the presence/absence analyses, though that assumption may not hold. In a later analysis, TCR association rates were found to vary across HLA loci, with the most associated TCRs seen for DRB1 alleles and the fewest for HLA-C alleles. The cohort was sequenced for TCR beta chains only, and without alpha or paired-chain data the features that could be detected were limited. Some IMGT-functional V segments, including TRBV6-2 and TRBV6-3, could not be told apart with the 87-base-pair reads, so those segments were excluded. In a later analysis, around 15,000 TCR beta sequences were associated with specific HLA alleles at a false discovery rate of 0.05. Three of the identified cytomegalovirus-associated TCR beta chains were confirmed in vitro to be specific for cytomegalovirus antigens. In a later analysis, several top co-occurrence clusters were reported to appear linked to parvovirus B19, influenza, CMV and Epstein-Barr virus. Compared with equally common non-associated chains, HLA-associated TCR beta chains in a later analysis were more clonally expanded and had lower generation probabilities. In an earlier analysis of some 550 of the donors, most TCR beta V segments were observed in productive rearrangements about 87% or about 30% of the time, broadly matching IMGT annotations. Cytomegalovirus status was reported to be diagnosed by the classifier with high specificity and sensitivity in both the original and validation cohorts. A further reported finding was that TCR beta sequences accurately predicted the HLA-A and HLA-B alleles for most subjects in the first cohort.

The library was prepared using the immunoSEQ multiplex PCR assay. For the multiplex PCR, a mixture combining 60 forward primers for TCR Vbeta segments and 13 reverse primers for TCR Jbeta segments was used. The CDR3 region of rearranged TCR beta genes was amplified from genomic DNA with a multiplex PCR assay. On the Illumina HiSeq System, the amplified TCR beta libraries were sequenced as 87-base-pair reads. The paper's processing steps were these. A later analysis tallied tens of millions of unique TCR beta chains across the 660 or so repertoires, and around 9.9 million of those chains were shared by two or more donors. Raw reads were error-corrected and collapsed into unique sequences by a nearest-neighbor algorithm in which closely related sequences were merged to remove PCR and sequencing errors. V, D and J gene segments were assigned by aligning CDR3 sequences to IMGT reference sequences. For a sequence to be retained, a match of at least six nucleotides to both a V gene segment and a J gene segment was required. Rearrangements were classified as productive when the CDR3 lacked stop codons and remained in frame with V and J, and all other rearrangements were classified as non-productive. Following IMGT convention, CDR3 was defined as the stretch from the second conserved V-encoded cysteine up to the conserved J-encoded phenylalanine. In an earlier analysis of around 540 of the donors, sequences lacking an unambiguous match to a single V gene segment were excluded. An earlier analysis of over 450 of the donors classified V segments as functional when productive rearrangements were above 56.7% and as segregating when the standard deviation between donors was above 5%. A statistical classification framework was built for diagnosing cytomegalovirus status from the catalog of TCR beta chain sequences. V and J gene assignment, in a later analysis, came from comparing TCR nucleotide sequences with IMGT/GENE-DB human TR gene sequences. Using the TCRdist pipeline, a later analysis assigned CDR3 sequences along with most-parsimonious VDJ recombination scenarios. In a later analysis, each TCR beta chain was defined by its CDR3 amino acid sequence together with its V-gene family, and reads without a unique V-gene family were excluded. A later analysis removed nearly 600 highly shared, low-generation-probability nucleotide sequences to deal with suspected cross-contamination and a sequencing artifact. In a later analysis, a clonal expansion index for each public chain was calculated from normalized within-repertoire ranks of inferred template counts. A later analysis computed generation probabilities with a VDJ recombination model fitted to out-of-frame rearrangements, and checked the results against IGoR. A later analysis scored TCR-TCR, TCR-HLA and TCR-CMV co-occurrence with hypergeometric tests, applying a repertoire-size bias correction to TCR pairs. False discovery rates were estimated in a later analysis by permuting HLA or CMV assignments 20 times. A later analysis grouped co-occurring TCRs with DBSCAN, adding TCRdist sequence similarity when clustering within HLA-allele-positive subsets. Co-occurrence clustering excluded repertoires with fewer than 30,000 or more than 120,000 public chains, plus five with anomalous nucleotide sharing. This immuneACCESS table, as held by TCRdb, lists in-frame sequences with V and J called but not all clones. Of the missing ones, under half trace to an unresolved V gene in checked studies; the others have no known cause. For V, J and clone size, that table is used; D and trimming come from the DNA. Recorded for this sample are fewer than 200,000 clones; 65% to 80% of them occurred a single time. The ten largest clones add up to around 1.9% of the sample.

Sequencing used PBMCs. This receptor was obtained from a middle-aged man in good health and CMV-seronegative. The receptor chain draws on TRBV5-4 and TRBJ1-6, with 9 bases matching TRBD1. Here the CDR3 is given as CASSLEGQGSNNSPLHF. The nucleotide sequence is TGTGCCAGCAGCTTGGAGGGACAGGGTAGTAATAATTCACCCCTCCACTTT.